These T cell receptor beta chains were read from a single sample in a study of T cell changes during pregnancy in multiple sclerosis. Profiling relied on immunoSEQ multiplex PCR, and the TCRdb table lists in-frame clones only, not all of them. This table holds about 98,000 clones, around 90% found once. This sample comprised peripheral blood, obtained after pregnancy. The receptor source for this set is a female donor in good health, enrolled as a control in a pregnancy study. Both conserved end residues are part of each CDR3. The D gene is left open where the match is weak. Some rows mark clone size as missing; the rest say once, few, many or name a class of expanded clone.

d_gene	v_gene	j_gene	abundance	CDR3nt	CDR3aa
TRBD2	TRBV7-6	TRBJ2-1	.	TGTGCCAGCAGCTTAGTCCCTCTAGCGGGAGGCCGTCAGGAGCAGTTCTTC	CASSLVPLAGGRQEQFF
TRBD2	TRBV7-7	TRBJ2-2	.	TGTGCTAGCAGTGGGACTAGCGACAACACCGGGGAGCTGTTTTTT	CASSGTSDNTGELFF
TRBD1	TRBV5-1	TRBJ1-1	.	TGCGCCACCAGACAGGGGCCGCAAGGTGAAGCTTTCTTT	CATRQGPQGEAFF
.	TRBV6-5	TRBJ2-7	.	TGTGCCAGCAGTTACGCGACGGACGGGACCTACGAGCAGTACTTC	CASSYATDGTYEQYF
.	TRBV11-2	TRBJ2-4	once	TGTGCCAGCAGCTCTCCCGGGGTAGCCAAAAACATTCAGTACTTC	CASSSPGVAKNIQYF
TRBD2	TRBV7-7	TRBJ2-1	.	TGTGCTAGCAGCGTTGGGACTAGCGGGGGGGTGGATGAGCAGTTCTTC	CASSVGTSGGVDEQFF
.	TRBV15	TRBJ1-3	.	TGTGCCACCAGCAGTGGACTGGGGGGAAACACCATATATTTT	CATSSGLGGNTIYF
.	TRBV19	TRBJ1-2	.	TGTGCCAGTAGTATACGTGCGGGTACAGATTATGGCTACACCTTC	CASSIRAGTDYGYTF
TRBD2	TRBV5-4	TRBJ2-1	many	TGTGCCAGCAGCGCAGTGGGGACTAGAAACTACAATGAGCAGTTCTTC	CASSAVGTRNYNEQFF
TRBD2	TRBV7-3	TRBJ2-3	.	TGTGCCAGCAGCTCGAGCGGGGGGGCCGCAGATACGCAGTATTTT	CASSSSGGAADTQYF
.	TRBV7-9	TRBJ1-2	.	TGTGCCAGCAGCTTGTTCCGGGTCTATGGCTACACCTTC	CASSLFRVYGYTF
TRBD2	TRBV27	TRBJ2-3	.	TGTGCCAGCCGGGGAGGGCCAGATACGCAGTATTTT	CASRGGPDTQYF
TRBD2	TRBV6-1	TRBJ2-1	once	TGTGCCAGCAGTGAAGGTAGCGGGAGGGCCAATGAGCAGTTCTTC	CASSEGSGRANEQFF
TRBD1	TRBV30	TRBJ2-7	.	TGTGCCTGGACAGGAGGGACAGGTCCGTCCTACGAGCAGTACTTC	CAWTGGTGPSYEQYF
.	TRBV11-3	TRBJ2-1	.	TGTGCCAGCAGCTTAGCTCCGGGTGCCTACAATGAGCAGTTCTTC	CASSLAPGAYNEQFF
TRBD2	TRBV6-5	TRBJ2-1	.	TGTGCCAGCAGTTACATAGCGGGGTCTAACAATGAGCAGTTCTTC	CASSYIAGSNNEQFF
.	TRBV7-9	TRBJ1-4	.	TGTGTCAGCAGCTGGGGGGGCGAGGGGACCAATGAAAAACTGTTTTTT	CVSSWGGEGTNEKLFF
.	TRBV6-5	TRBJ2-5	.	TGTGCCAGCAGGCCAGGGCCCGACCCCCAGACCCAGTACTTC	CASRPGPDPQTQYF
TRBD2	TRBV2	TRBJ2-7	.	TGTGCCAGCAGTGATCCGCGGGGGAACTCCTACGAGCAGTACTTC	CASSDPRGNSYEQYF
.	TRBV27	TRBJ2-6	.	TGTGCCAGCAGTTTTACCTGGGACACCCGCTCTGGGGCCAACGTCCTGACTTTC	CASSFTWDTRSGANVLTF
.	TRBV7-7	TRBJ2-5	.	TGTGCTAGCAGCTTAGGAGGCGGGGCCAGAGAGACCCAGTACTTC	CASSLGGGARETQYF
.	TRBV10-1	TRBJ1-1	few	TGCGCCAGCAGTTGGTCTAAGAACACTGAAGCTTTCTTT	CASSWSKNTEAFF
.	TRBV18	TRBJ2-7	.	TGTGCCAGCTCACCATTAGAGTACTACGAGCAGTACTTC	CASSPLEYYEQYF
TRBD2	TRBV19	TRBJ2-3	once	TGTGCCAGTAGTAGCGGGAGGTCGCTAAGAACAGATACGCAGTATTTT	CASSSGRSLRTDTQYF
TRBD1	TRBV5-1	TRBJ1-1	.	TGCGCCAGCAGGTCCGGGACAGGGGGTTCGGCTTTCTTT	CASRSGTGGSAFF
.	TRBV7-9	TRBJ2-5	.	TGTGCCAGCAGCTTAGGCGGGTGGCAAGAGACCCAGTACTTC	CASSLGGWQETQYF
.	TRBV27	TRBJ1-1	.	TGTGCCAGCAGTTTATCTTTTACAGGGAGAACTGAAGCTTTCTTT	CASSLSFTGRTEAFF
TRBD1	TRBV7-8	TRBJ1-2	.	TGTGCCAGCAGCATGGGACAGTATGGCTACACCTTC	CASSMGQYGYTF
.	TRBV9	TRBJ2-5	.	TGTGCCAGCAGCGGCCGAAAGACAGCAGAACAAGAGACCCAGTACTTC	CASSGRKTAEQETQYF
.	TRBV6-5	TRBJ1-1	.	TGTGCCAGCAGCAGGTTCGGTGAAGAAGCTTTCTTT	CASSRFGEEAFF
.	TRBV13	TRBJ2-7	.	TGTGCCAGCAGCTCCCAGCGAGGCGAGCAGTACTTC	CASSSQRGEQYF
.	TRBV5-1	TRBJ2-3	.	TGCGCCAGCAGCTTGATCGCTACTCATACAGATACGCAGTATTTT	CASSLIATHTDTQYF
.	TRBV11-2	TRBJ2-5	.	TGTGCCAGCAGCTTAGGCGGGAGAGGGGGAGGGGAGACCCAGTACTTC	CASSLGGRGGGETQYF
.	TRBV11-2	TRBJ2-1	.	TGTGCCAGCAGCCCAGGGGGGGGCAGGGGGCGGGATGAGCAGTTCTTC	CASSPGGGRGRDEQFF
TRBD1	TRBV5-1	TRBJ1-6	.	TGCGCCAGCAGCTCCGGACAGGGAGTAGAATCACCCCTCCACTTT	CASSSGQGVESPLHF
.	TRBV30	TRBJ2-7	.	TGTGCCTGGAACCGGGGATCCCCCGAGCAGTACTTC	CAWNRGSPEQYF
TRBD1	TRBV6-6	TRBJ2-1	.	TGTGCCAGCAGCCGACAGGGTTCAACCCCTGTGGATGAGCAGTTCTTC	CASSRQGSTPVDEQFF
.	TRBV6-1	TRBJ1-6	.	TGTGCCAGCAGTGAAGTTGGGGGGAGTAGTTCACCCCTCCACTTT	CASSEVGGSSSPLHF
TRBD1	TRBV15	TRBJ2-2	.	TGTGCCACCAGCAGAATGGGGACAGGGGGGAAAGGGGAGCTGTTTTTT	CATSRMGTGGKGELFF
TRBD1	TRBV29-1	TRBJ1-1	few	TGCAGCGTTGGGCCAAGACAGGGGATGAACACTGAAGCTTTCTTT	CSVGPRQGMNTEAFF
TRBD1	TRBV7-8	TRBJ1-1	.	TGTGCCAGCAGCCCATTAGCACCAGGGGACAGCGCGAACACTGAAGCTTTCTTT	CASSPLAPGDSANTEAFF
TRBD1	TRBV4-2	TRBJ2-7	.	TGTGCCAGCAGCCAAGATATGGGACAGGGCCACGACGAGCAGTACTTC	CASSQDMGQGHDEQYF
.	TRBV19	TRBJ2-7	.	TGTGCCAGTAGTATAGATCACGGGGGAGGCGAGCAGTACTTC	CASSIDHGGGEQYF
.	TRBV7-6	TRBJ1-1	once	TGTGCCAGCAGCTCAGAAACTACAGGTCCCTACACTGAAGCTTTCTTT	CASSSETTGPYTEAFF
.	TRBV5-1	TRBJ1-1	.	TGCGCCAGCAGCGAGGACATAGACACTGAAGCTTTCTTT	CASSEDIDTEAFF
.	TRBV6-6	TRBJ2-1	.	TGTGCCAGCAGCCCCCCTCTTAATGAGCAGTTCTTC	CASSPPLNEQFF
.	TRBV2	TRBJ1-4	.	TGTGCCAGCAGCTCCCCCGGGGGGTCTAATGAAAAACTGTTTTTT	CASSSPGGSNEKLFF
.	TRBV5-1	TRBJ2-5	.	TGCGCCAGCAGCTCCCAAGACAGGCCCGAAGAGACCCAGTACTTC	CASSSQDRPEETQYF
TRBD2	TRBV4-1	TRBJ2-3	.	TGCGCCAGCAGCCAAGATCGGGGACTAGCGGGAGTCGGTGATACGCAGTATTTT	CASSQDRGLAGVGDTQYF
.	TRBV7-8	TRBJ1-3	.	TGTGCCAGCAGTCTAGAGACCTCTGGAAACACCATATATTTT	CASSLETSGNTIYF
.	TRBV10-1	TRBJ2-2	.	TGCGCCAGCACTTTACTCCACACCGGGGAGCTGTTTTTT	CASTLLHTGELFF
.	TRBV6-4	TRBJ2-1	once	TGTGCCAGCAGTGACTCGGCTTCCCCGGGAAATGAGCAGTTCTTC	CASSDSASPGNEQFF
TRBD1	TRBV25-1	TRBJ1-2	.	TGTGCCAGCAGTGTCCCGGGACAGGGGGGAAACTATGGCTACACCTTC	CASSVPGQGGNYGYTF
TRBD1	TRBV5-4	TRBJ1-2	.	TGTGCCAGCAGCTCCACAGGGGAAACGGGCTATGGCTACACCTTC	CASSSTGETGYGYTF
.	TRBV27	TRBJ1-5	.	TGTGCCAGCACCCCTCTACAGGGCAATCAGCCCCAGCATTTT	CASTPLQGNQPQHF
TRBD2	TRBV7-8	TRBJ2-5	.	TGTGCCAGCAGCCCTAGACTAGCGGGGACCCAGTACTTC	CASSPRLAGTQYF
.	TRBV7-2	TRBJ2-3	.	TGTGCCAGCAGCCCCGTCAGTCACGCAGATACGCAGTATTTT	CASSPVSHADTQYF
TRBD2	TRBV7-2	TRBJ2-1	.	TGTGCCAGCAGCTGGGGACTAGACAATGAGCAGTTCTTC	CASSWGLDNEQFF
.	TRBV11-2	TRBJ2-7	.	TGTGCCACCATGACCACCCGGGGGAGCCACGAGCAGTACTTC	CATMTTRGSHEQYF
TRBD1	TRBV6-5	TRBJ2-7	.	TGTGCCAGCAGGGAGGACAGGGGGAGCTCCTACGAGCAGTACTTC	CASREDRGSSYEQYF